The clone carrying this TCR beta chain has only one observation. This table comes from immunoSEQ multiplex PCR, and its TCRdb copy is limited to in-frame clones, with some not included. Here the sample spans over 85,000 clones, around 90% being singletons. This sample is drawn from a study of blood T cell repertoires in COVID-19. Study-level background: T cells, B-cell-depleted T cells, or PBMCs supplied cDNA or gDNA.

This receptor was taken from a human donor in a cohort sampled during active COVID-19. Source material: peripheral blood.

CDR3 sequence reads: CASKKGQGVGEQFF. The CDR3, as DNA: TGTGCCAGCAAAAAGGGACAGGGGGTCGGTGAGCAGTTCTTC. V usage is TRBV6-5 and J usage is TRBJ2-1; TRBD1 matches at 11 bases. CDR1 is MNHEY and CDR2 is SVGAGI in the germline V gene. J lost 9 bases, V lost 7 bases, and 8 bases had no gene match. The CDR3 totals 14 residues.